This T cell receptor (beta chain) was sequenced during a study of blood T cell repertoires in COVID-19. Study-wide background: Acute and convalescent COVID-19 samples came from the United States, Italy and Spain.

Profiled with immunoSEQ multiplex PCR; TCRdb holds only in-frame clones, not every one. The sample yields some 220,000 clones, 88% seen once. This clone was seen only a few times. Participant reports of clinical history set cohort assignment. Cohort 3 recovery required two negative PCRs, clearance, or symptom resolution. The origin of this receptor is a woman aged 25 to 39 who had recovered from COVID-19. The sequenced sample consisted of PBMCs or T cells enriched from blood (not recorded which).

The CDR3 spells CASSLVPDRGSGYTF. The CDR3 coding sequence is TGTGCCAGCAGCTTAGTCCCCGACAGGGGATCTGGCTACACCTTC. The chain combines TRBV7-2 with TRBJ1-2; 8 bases match TRBD1. V lost 1 base and J lost 7; bases outside the gene matches: 8. Germline V gene lookup returns CDR1 SGHTA and CDR2 FQGNSA. The CDR3 consists of 15 residues.